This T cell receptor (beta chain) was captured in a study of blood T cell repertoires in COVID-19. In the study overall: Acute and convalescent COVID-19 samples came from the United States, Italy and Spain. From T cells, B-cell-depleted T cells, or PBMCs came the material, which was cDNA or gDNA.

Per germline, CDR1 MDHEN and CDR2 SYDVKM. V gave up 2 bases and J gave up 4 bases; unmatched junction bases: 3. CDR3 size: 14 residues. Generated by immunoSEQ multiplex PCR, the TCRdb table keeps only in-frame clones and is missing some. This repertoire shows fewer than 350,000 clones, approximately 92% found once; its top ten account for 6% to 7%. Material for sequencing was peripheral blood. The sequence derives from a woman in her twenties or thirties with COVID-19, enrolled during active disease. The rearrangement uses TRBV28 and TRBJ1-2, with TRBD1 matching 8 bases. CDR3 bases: TGTGCCAGCAGTTTAGGGACAGGAGGCTATGGCTACACCTTC. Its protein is CASSLGTGGYGYTF.